This T cell receptor beta chain was sequenced during a study of blood T cell repertoires in COVID-19. Background on the study: Sources were T cells, B-cell-depleted T cells, or PBMCs; the material itself was cDNA or gDNA.

A word on this clone: The same CDR3 also results from other DNA sequences found in this sample.

Germline assignment: CDR1 SGDLS and CDR2 YYNGEE. The V end was cut by 3 bases, the J end by 4 bases, with 19 bases between. This CDR3 is built from 16 residues. Authors' analysis steps: Researchers report that nucleated cell counts were estimated from reference gene primer amplification. Using immunoSEQ multiplex PCR, the repertoire was profiled, and TCRdb retains in-frame clones only, with some absent. The DNA gave D and trimming, while V, J and clone size come from that table. The sample contains about 66,000 clones, under 90% of which appear only once. The chain has TRBV9 and TRBJ1-1, with D maybe TRBD1 (5 bases). The receptor's source is a man aged 60 to 75 with acute or convalescent COVID-19. Material: peripheral blood. For the CDR3, the DNA is TGTGCCAGCAGCGCCCGGACGGGGGGTTTTAGCACTGAAGCTTTCTTT. It yields the protein CASSARTGGFSTEAFF.